The T cell receptor beta chain under discussion was sequenced for a study of blood T cell repertoires in COVID-19. For the study at large: PBMCs, B-cell-depleted T cells, or T cells were the source of the cDNA or gDNA that made up the material.

The count of this clone is one. Original analysis: From reference gene primer amplification, estimates of nucleated cell counts were derived. Measured with immunoSEQ multiplex PCR; TCRdb has only the in-frame clones, and not every one. Clone size and V and J calls were adopted from that table, with D and trimming inferred from the DNA. The sample yields 150,000 to 200,000 clones, around 87% seen once. Per the germline V gene, CDR1 is LGHDT and CDR2 is YNNKEL (reference sequence). This CDR3 contains 18 residues. V dropped 0 bases and J dropped 0; count of bases not matched to a gene: 4. This chain uses TRBV3-1 (or the pseudogene TRBV3-2) with TRBJ2-1; 11 bases map to TRBD2. The sequence derives from a man in his fifties or sixties with acute or convalescent COVID-19. Material: peripheral blood. The CDR3 here is CASSQESSGGSSYNEQFF. The CDR3 bases are TGTGCCAGCAGCCAAGAATCTAGCGGGGGGAGCTCCTACAATGAGCAGTTCTTC.